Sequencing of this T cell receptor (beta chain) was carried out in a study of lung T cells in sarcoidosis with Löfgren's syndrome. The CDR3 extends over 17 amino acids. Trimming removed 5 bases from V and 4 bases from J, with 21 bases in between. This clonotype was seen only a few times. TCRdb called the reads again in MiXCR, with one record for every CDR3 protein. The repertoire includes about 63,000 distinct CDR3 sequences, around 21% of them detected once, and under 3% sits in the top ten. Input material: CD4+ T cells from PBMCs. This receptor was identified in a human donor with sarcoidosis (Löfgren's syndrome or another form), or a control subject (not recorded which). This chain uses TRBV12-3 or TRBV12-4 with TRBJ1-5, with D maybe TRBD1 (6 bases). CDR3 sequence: CASSLIGYGRGNQPQHF. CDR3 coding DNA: TGTGCCAGCAGTCTAATTGGGTATGGCAGGGGAAATCAGCCCCAGCATTTT.